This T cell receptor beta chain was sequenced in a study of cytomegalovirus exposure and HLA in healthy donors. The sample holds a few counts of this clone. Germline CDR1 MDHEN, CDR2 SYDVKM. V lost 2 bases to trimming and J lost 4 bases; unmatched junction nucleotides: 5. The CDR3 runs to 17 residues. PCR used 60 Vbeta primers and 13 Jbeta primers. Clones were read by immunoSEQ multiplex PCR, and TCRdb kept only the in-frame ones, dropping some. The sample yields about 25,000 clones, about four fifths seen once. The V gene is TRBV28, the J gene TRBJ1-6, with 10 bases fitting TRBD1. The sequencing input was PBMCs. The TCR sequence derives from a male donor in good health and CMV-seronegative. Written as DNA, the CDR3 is TGTGCCAGCAGTTTACTGGGACAGGGGACATATAATTCACCCCTCCACTTT. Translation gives CASSLLGQGTYNSPLHF.